The rows below give T cell receptor beta chains drawn from one sample of a study of shared clonotypes between healthy human individuals. This table comes from immunoSEQ multiplex PCR, and its TCRdb copy is limited to in-frame clones, with some not included. The table has about 2.3 million clones, roughly 93% seen once. Sequencing used naive CD4+ T cells from PBMCs. The receptors derive from a man in his late teens or twenties in good health. Some clones in this sample may be carry-over from other donors' samples. CDR3s leave out the opening cysteine and the closing phenylalanine or tryptophan.

CDR3 length	V gene	J gene	CDR3 protein
14	TRBV5-1	TRBJ2-2	ASSSGTSSETGELF
13	TRBV7-9	TRBJ2-7	ASSLLVGDTYEQY
12	TRBV2	TRBJ1-1	ASSVGTVFTEAF
13	TRBV28	TRBJ1-1	ASRSTGVGNTEAF
9	TRBV28	TRBJ2-1	ASSPENEQF
11	TRBV6-5	TRBJ2-3	ASSYTRADTQY
11	TRBV9	TRBJ2-4	ASSETGRNIQY
13	TRBV6-1	TRBJ2-1	ASRTSGMAYNEQF
12	TRBV5-4	TRBJ1-2	ASSLARQWGGYT
12	TRBV6-1	TRBJ2-1	ASSKTGNYNEQF
9	TRBV25-1	TRBJ2-7	ASGLRDEQY
14	TRBV5-1	TRBJ1-2	ASSLGPDTAAYGYT
12	TRBV7-2	TRBJ2-1	ASRVQTFVGEQF
11	TRBV19	TRBJ2-1	ASTETPYNEQF
14	TRBV25-1	TRBJ2-6	ASSRDRVSGANVLT
14	TRBV2	TRBJ2-3	ASSDGTGGGGDTQY
11	TRBV6-1	TRBJ1-1	ASSEEVGTEAF
15	TRBV7-3	TRBJ2-2	ASSLLGLAGGGGELF
13	TRBV19	TRBJ2-2	ASSRDRGLTGELF
12	TRBV15	TRBJ1-2	ATSRQAGGDGYT
12	TRBV5-1	TRBJ2-7	ASSYRPEAYEQY
15	TRBV7-9	TRBJ1-2	ASSVNQWTGIVYGYT
14	TRBV7-6	TRBJ2-1	ASRALAGGRYNEQF
9	TRBV4-2	TRBJ2-1	ASSQVGEQF
9	TRBV20-1	TRBJ2-7	SAGKLYEQY
13	TRBV19	TRBJ1-5	ASSPTGVGNQPQH
14	TRBV19	TRBJ2-7	ASSNERGRLAYEQY
8	TRBV7-2	TRBJ1-3	AVGGNTIY